The T cell receptor beta chain under discussion was sequenced for a study of graft-versus-host responses after intestinal transplantation. About the research overall: Transplant types were multivisceral, liver-intestinal, or isolated intestinal. Every one of the recipients received anti-thymocyte globulin induction and afterwards took tacrolimus and steroids for approximately three years. Study-level findings and limits: Allografts of patients with graft-donor T cell macrochimerism showed high graft-versus-host to host-versus-graft clone ratios. After transplant, early declines in HvG clones were associated with peak levels of circulating GvH clones.

The protocol was immunoSEQ multiplex PCR, while the TCRdb copy is restricted to in-frame clones and leaves out a portion. In the table there are under 90,000 clones, around 90% of which are singletons. As to this clone: Antigen: not known.

Germline values: CDR1 KGHSH, CDR2 LQKENI. V lost 0 bases and J lost 1, with 6 bases in between. The CDR3 covers 14 residues. The chain has TRBV18 and TRBJ2-5; D gene ambiguous. The origin of this receptor is a human donor who was the organ donor for an intestinal transplant. The starting material was unstimulated CD4+ T cells sorted from spleen or lymph node cells, obtained before transplant. CDR3 region: CASSPPSRQETQYF. CDR3 bases: TGTGCCAGCTCACCACCAAGCCGCCAAGAGACCCAGTACTTC.